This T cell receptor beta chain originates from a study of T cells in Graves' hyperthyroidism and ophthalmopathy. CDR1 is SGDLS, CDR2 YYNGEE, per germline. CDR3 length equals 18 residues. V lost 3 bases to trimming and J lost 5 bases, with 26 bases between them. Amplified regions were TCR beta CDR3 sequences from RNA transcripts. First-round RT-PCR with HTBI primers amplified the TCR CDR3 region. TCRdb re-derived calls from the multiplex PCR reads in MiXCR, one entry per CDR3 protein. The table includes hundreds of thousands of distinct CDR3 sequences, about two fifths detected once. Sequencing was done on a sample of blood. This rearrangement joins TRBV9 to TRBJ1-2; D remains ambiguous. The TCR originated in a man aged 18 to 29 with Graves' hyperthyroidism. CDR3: CASSEAPGPGRREYGYTF. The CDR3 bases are TGTGCCAGCAGCGAGGCCCCGGGTCCCGGGCGCAGAGAATATGGCTACACCTTC.